The source of this T cell receptor (beta chain) is a study of blood T cell repertoires in COVID-19. Study as a whole: In each case, the material was cDNA or gDNA derived from T cells, B-cell-depleted T cells, or PBMCs.

Per the original methods: Quantification of nucleated cells was approximated via reference gene primer amplification. Clones were sequenced by immunoSEQ multiplex PCR, and TCRdb holds only the in-frame ones, with some missing. Clone size and V and J calls were adopted from that table, with D and trimming inferred from the DNA. The table lists 130,000 to 150,000 clones, approximately 80% of them singletons. This CDR3 is built from 15 residues. Germline V gives CDR1 LNHDA, CDR2 SQIVND (reference sequence). With 5 bases clipped from V and 4 bases from J, the junction kept 10 bases outside the gene matches.

The gene calls are TRBV19 and TRBJ2-7; TRBD1 matches at 8 bases. The origin of this receptor is a woman in her thirties or forties with active or convalescent COVID-19. Sequencing input: peripheral blood. CDR3 loop: CASSLAPGTGYEQYF. CDR3 sequence (DNA): TGTGCCAGTAGTCTCGCCCCCGGGACAGGTTACGAGCAGTACTTC.